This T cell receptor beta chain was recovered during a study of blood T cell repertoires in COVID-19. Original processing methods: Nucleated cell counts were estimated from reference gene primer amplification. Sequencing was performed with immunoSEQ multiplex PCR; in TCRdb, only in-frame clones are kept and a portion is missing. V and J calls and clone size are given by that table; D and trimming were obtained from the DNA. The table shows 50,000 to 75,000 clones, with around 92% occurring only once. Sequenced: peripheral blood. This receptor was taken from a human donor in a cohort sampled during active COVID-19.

This chain's CDR3 is CASKGTGFTDTQYF. The CDR3 DNA is TGTGCCAGCAAGGGGACAGGGTTCACAGATACGCAGTATTTT. The genes are TRBV19 and TRBJ2-3; 9 bases are shared with TRBD1. J was trimmed by 2 bases and V by 9 bases; bases with no gene match: 6. The germline V gene encodes CDR1 LNHDA and CDR2 SQIVND (reference sequence). The CDR3 consists of 14 residues.